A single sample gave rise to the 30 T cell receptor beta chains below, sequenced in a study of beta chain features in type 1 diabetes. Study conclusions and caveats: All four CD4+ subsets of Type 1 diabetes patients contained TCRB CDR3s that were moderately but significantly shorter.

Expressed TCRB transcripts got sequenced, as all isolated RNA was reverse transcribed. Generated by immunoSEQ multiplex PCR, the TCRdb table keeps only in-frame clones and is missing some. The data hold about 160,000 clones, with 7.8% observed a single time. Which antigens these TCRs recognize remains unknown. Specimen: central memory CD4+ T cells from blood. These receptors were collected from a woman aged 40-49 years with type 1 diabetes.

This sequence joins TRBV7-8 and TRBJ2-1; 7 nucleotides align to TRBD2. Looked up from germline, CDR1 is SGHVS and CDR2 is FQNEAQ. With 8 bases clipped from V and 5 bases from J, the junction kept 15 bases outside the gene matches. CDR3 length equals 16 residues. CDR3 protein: CASSWGGSAQDNEQFF. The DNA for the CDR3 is TGTGCCAGCTCCTGGGGGGGGAGTGCCCAAGACAATGAGCAGTTCTTC.

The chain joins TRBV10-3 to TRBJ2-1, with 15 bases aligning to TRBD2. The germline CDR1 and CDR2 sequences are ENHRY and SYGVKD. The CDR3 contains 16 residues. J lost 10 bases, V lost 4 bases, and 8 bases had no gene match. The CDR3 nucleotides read TGTGCCATCAGTGGGGGGACTAGCGGGAGGTTGACCGAGCAGTTCTTC. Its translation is CAISGGTSGRLTEQFF.

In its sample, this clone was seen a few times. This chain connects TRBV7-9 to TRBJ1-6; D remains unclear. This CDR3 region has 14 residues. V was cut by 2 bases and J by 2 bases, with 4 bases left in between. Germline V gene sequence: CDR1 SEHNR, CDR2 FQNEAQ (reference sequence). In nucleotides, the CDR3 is TGTGCCAGCAGCTTATTAGCCTATAATTCACCCCTCCACTTT. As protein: CASSLLAYNSPLHF.

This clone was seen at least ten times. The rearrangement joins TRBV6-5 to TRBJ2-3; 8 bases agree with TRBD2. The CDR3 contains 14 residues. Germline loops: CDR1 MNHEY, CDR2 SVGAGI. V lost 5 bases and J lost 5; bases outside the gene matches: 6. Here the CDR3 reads CASSRGGLRDTQYF. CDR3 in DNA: TGTGCCAGCAGTCGGGGGGGGCTAAGAGATACGCAGTATTTT.

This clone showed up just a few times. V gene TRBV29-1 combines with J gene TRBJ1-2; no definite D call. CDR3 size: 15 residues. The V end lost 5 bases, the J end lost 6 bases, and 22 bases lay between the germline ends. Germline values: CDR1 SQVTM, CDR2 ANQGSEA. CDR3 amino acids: CSVPMNGAGVHGYTF. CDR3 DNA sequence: TGCAGCGTTCCCATGAATGGCGCCGGGGTTCATGGCTACACCTTC.

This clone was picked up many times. CDR3 nucleotide sequence: TGCGCCAGCAGCCCGTCAGGGTCCTACGAGCAGTACTTC. This translates into CASSPSGSYEQYF. V is TRBV5-1 and J is TRBJ2-7; a possible D gene is TRBD1 (5 bases). Germline CDR1 SGHRS, CDR2 YFSETQ. Trimming shortened V by 4 bases and J by 1 base, and 9 bases separated the two germline ends. There are 13 residues in the CDR3.

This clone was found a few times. The chain's CDR3 is CAFSTTNYGYTF. CDR3 DNA sequence: TGTGCCTTTTCGACAACTAACTATGGCTACACCTTC. J is TRBJ1-2 and V is TRBV30; D call uncertain. Trimming took off 7 bases at V and 0 bases at J, with 9 bases between the two ends. The CDR3 has 12 residues. Per germline, CDR1 GTSNPN and CDR2 SVGIG (reference sequence).

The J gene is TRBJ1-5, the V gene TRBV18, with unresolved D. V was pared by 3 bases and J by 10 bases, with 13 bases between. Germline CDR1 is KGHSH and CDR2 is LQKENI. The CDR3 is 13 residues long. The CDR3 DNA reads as TGTGCCAGCTCACCCTCGCCGCAGTTACCCCAGCATTTT. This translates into CASSPSPQLPQHF.

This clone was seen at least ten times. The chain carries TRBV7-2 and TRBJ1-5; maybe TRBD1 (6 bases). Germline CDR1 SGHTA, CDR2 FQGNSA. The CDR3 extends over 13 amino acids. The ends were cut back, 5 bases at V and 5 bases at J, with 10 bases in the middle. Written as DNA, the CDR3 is TGTGCCAGCAGCCCAGGGACATATCAGCCCCAGCATTTT. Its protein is CASSPGTYQPQHF.

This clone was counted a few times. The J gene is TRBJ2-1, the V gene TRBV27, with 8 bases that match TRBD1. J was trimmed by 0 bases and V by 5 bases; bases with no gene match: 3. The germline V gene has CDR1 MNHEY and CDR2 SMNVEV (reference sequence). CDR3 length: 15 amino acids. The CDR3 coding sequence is TGTGCCAGCAGTCCACAGGGGGGCTCCTACAATGAGCAGTTCTTC. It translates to CASSPQGGSYNEQFF.

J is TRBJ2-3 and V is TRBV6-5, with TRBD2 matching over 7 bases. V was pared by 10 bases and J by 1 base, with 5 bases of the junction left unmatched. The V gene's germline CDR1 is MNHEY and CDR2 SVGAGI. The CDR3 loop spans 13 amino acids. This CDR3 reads CATLGGGTDTQYF. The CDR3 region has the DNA TGTGCCACGCTGGGGGGGGGCACAGATACGCAGTATTTT.

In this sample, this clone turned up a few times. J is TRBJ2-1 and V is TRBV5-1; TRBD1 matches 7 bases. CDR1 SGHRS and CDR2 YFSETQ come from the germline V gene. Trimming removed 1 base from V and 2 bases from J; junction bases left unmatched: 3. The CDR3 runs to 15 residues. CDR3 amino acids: CASSLTGETYNEQFF. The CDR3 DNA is TGCGCCAGCAGCTTGACAGGGGAGACCTACAATGAGCAGTTCTTC.

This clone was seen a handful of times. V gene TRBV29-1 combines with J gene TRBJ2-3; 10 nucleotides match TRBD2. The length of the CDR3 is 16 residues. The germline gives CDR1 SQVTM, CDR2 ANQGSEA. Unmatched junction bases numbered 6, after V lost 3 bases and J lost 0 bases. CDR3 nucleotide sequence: TGCAGCGTTGATCCCCTAGCGGGGGTTAGCACAGATACGCAGTATTTT. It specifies CSVDPLAGVSTDTQYF.

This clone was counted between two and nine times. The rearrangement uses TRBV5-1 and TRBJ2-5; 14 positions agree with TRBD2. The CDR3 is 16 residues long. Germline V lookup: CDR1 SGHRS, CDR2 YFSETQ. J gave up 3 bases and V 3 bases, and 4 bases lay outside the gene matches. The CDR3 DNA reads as TGCGCCAGCAGCTCCCGGGGACTAGCGGGAGAAGAGACCCAGTACTTC. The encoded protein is CASSSRGLAGEETQYF. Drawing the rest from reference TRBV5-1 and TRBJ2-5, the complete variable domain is KAGVTQTPRYLIKTRGQQVTLSCSPISGHRSVSWYQQTPGQGLQFLFEYFSETQRNKGNFPGRFSGRQFSNSRSEMNVSTLELGDSALYLCASSSRGLAGEETQYFGPGTRLLVL.

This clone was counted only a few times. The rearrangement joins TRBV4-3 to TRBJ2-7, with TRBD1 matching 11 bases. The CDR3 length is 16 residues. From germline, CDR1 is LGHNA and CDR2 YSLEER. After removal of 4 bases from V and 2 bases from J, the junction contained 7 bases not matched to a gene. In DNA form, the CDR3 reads TGCGCCAGCAGCCGGGTCCCGGGACAGGGGGCCTACGAGCAGTACTTC. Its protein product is CASSRVPGQGAYEQYF.

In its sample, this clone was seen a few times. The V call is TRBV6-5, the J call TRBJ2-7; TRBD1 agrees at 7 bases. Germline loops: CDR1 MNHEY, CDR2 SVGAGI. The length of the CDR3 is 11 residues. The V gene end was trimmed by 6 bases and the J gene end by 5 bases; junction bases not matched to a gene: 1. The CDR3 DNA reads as TGTGCCAGCAGGCAGGGGGACGAGCAGTACTTC. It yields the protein CASRQGDEQYF.

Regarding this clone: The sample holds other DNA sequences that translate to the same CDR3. The CDR3 protein is CATSRTRGRTEAFF. Written as DNA, the CDR3 is TGTGCCACCAGCCGGACCAGGGGGAGGACTGAAGCTTTCTTT. This chain links TRBV15 with TRBJ1-1; 7 positions agree with TRBD1. Germline assignment: CDR1 LNHNV and CDR2 YYDKDF (reference sequence). J gave up 5 bases and V 5 bases, and 8 bases lay outside the gene matches. The CDR3 has 14 residues.

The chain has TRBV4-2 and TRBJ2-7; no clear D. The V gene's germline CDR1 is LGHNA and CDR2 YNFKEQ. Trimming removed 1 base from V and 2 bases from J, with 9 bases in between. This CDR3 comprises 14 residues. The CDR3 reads CASSQALEAYEQYF. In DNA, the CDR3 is TGTGCCAGCAGCCAAGCCCTAGAAGCCTACGAGCAGTACTTC.

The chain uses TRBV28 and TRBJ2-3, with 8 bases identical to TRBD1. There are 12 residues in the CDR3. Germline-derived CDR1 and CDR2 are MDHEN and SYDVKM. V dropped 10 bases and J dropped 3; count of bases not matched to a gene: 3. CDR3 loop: CATTGETDTQYF. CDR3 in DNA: TGTGCCACGACAGGGGAGACAGATACGCAGTATTTT.

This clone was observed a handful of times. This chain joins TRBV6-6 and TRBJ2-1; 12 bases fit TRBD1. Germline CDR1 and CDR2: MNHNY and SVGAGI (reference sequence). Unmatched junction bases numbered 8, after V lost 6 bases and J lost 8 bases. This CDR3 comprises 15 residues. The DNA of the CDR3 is TGTGCCAGCAGATCCGGGACAGGGGGCCCCTATGAGCAGTTCTTC. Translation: CASRSGTGGPYEQFF.

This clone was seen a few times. CDR3 DNA sequence: TGTGCCAGCAGCGTAGGGGACAGTTTTGAACCCCTCCACTTT. Amino acids: CASSVGDSFEPLHF. The V gene is TRBV9, the J gene TRBJ1-6; 7 positions agree with TRBD1. CDR1 and CDR2 from the germline V gene are SGDLS and YYNGEE. CDR3 length: 14 residues. Unmatched junction bases numbered 6, after V lost 0 bases and J lost 12 bases.

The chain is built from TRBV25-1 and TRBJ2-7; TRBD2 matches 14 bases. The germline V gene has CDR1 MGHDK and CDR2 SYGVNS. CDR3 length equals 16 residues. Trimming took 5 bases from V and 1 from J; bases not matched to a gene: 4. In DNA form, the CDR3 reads TGTGCCAGCAGTCCCGGACTAGCGGGAGGATCCTACGAGCAGTACTTC. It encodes CASSPGLAGGSYEQYF.

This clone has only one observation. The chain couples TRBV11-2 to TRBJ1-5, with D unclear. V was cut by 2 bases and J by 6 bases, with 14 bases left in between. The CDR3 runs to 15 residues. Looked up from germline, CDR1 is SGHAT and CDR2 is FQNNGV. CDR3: CASSLMGAMGQPQHF. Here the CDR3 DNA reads TGTGCCAGCAGCTTAATGGGCGCGATGGGTCAGCCCCAGCATTTT.

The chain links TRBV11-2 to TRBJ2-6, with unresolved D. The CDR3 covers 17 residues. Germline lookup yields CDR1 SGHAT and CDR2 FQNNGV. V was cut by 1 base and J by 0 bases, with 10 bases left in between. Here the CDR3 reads CASSLAGVGSGANVLTF. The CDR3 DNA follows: TGTGCCAGCAGCTTAGCGGGTGTCGGCTCTGGGGCCAACGTCCTGACTTTC.

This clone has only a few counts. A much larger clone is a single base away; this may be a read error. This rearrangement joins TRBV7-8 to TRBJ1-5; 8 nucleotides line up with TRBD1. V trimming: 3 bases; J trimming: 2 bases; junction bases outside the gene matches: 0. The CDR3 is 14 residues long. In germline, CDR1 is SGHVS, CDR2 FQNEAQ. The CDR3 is CASSLTGGNQPQHF. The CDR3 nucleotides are TGTGCCAGCAGCTTGACAGGGGGCAATCAGCCCCAGCATTTT.

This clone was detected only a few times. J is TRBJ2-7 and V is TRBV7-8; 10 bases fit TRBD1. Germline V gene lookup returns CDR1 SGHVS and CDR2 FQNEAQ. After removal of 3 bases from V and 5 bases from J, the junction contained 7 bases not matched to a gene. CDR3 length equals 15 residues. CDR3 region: CASSFSTGGWNEQYF. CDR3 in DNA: TGTGCCAGCAGCTTCTCGACAGGGGGCTGGAACGAGCAGTACTTC.

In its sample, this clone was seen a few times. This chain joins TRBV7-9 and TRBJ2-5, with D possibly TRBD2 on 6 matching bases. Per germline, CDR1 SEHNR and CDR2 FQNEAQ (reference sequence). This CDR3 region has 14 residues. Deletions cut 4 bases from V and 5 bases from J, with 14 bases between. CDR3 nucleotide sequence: TGTGCCAGCAGCTCACGGCTAGGAGGGGAGACCCAGTACTTC. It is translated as CASSSRLGGETQYF.

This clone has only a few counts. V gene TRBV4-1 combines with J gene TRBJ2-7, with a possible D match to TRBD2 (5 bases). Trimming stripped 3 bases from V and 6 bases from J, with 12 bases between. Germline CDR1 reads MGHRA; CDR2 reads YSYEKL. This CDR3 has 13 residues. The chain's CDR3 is CASSQDWTLEQYF. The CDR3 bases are TGCGCCAGCAGCCAGGACTGGACCCTCGAGCAGTACTTC.

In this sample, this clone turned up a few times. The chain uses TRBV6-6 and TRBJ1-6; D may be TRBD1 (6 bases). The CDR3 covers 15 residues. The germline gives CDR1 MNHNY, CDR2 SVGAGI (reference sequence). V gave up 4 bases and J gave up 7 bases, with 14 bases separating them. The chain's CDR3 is CASSSLGTGNSPLHF. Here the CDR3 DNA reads TGTGCCAGCAGTTCCCTGGGAACAGGGAATTCACCCCTCCACTTT.

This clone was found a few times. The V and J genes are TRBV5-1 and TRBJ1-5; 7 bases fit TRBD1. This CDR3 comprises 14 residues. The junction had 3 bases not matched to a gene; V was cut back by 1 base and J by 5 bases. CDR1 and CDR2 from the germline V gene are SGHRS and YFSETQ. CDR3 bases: TGCGCCAGCAGCTTGAGACAGGGTGATCAGCCCCAGCATTTT. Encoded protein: CASSLRQGDQPQHF. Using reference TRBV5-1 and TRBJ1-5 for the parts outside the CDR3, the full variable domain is KAGVTQTPRYLIKTRGQQVTLSCSPISGHRSVSWYQQTPGQGLQFLFEYFSETQRNKGNFPGRFSGRQFSNSRSEMNVSTLELGDSALYLCASSLRQGDQPQHFGDGTRLSIL.